Each of the 3 T cell receptor beta chains below was sequenced from the same sample in a study of blood T cell repertoires in COVID-19. Clones were sequenced by immunoSEQ multiplex PCR, and TCRdb holds only the in-frame ones, with some missing. The data show hundreds of thousands of clones, around 80% seen once. Material for sequencing was peripheral blood. The receptors shown here come from a man between 25 and 39 years old with active or convalescent COVID-19.

The CDR3 loop is CASSLVWTGEAFF. In nucleotides, the CDR3 is TGTGCCAGCAGCTTAGTATGGACAGGGGAAGCTTTCTTT. This chain joins TRBV7-9 and TRBJ1-1; TRBD1 aligns across 8 bases. Trimming took 1 base from V and 8 from J; bases not matched to a gene: 3. The CDR3 loop spans 13 amino acids. Germline V gene sequence: CDR1 SEHNR, CDR2 FQNEAQ (reference sequence). Together with reference TRBV7-9 and TRBJ1-1, the CDR3 gives the full variable domain: DTGVSQNPRHKITKRGQNVTFRCDPISEHNRLYWYRQTLGQGPEFLTYFQNEAQLEKSRLLSDRFSAERPKGSFSTLEIQRTEQGDSAMYLCASSLVWTGEAFFGQGTRLTVV.

The table lists this clone with a few counts. The chain is built from TRBV7-9 and TRBJ2-7; TRBD1 matches at 11 bases. Looked up from germline, CDR1 is SEHNR and CDR2 is FQNEAQ (reference sequence). The V and J ends lost 1 base and 6 bases, in that order; junction bases with no gene match: 8. CDR3 length equals 16 residues. The CDR3 protein is CASSLGGTGGVSEQYF. CDR3 DNA: TGTGCCAGCAGCTTAGGTGGGACAGGGGGGGTTTCCGAGCAGTACTTC.

This chain links TRBV24-1 with TRBJ2-1; TRBD2 matches 13 bases. J gave up 0 bases and V 2 bases, and 9 bases lay outside the gene matches. The CDR3 consists of 20 residues. Germline V gene data show CDR1 as KGHDR and CDR2 as SFDVKD. The CDR3 here is CATSDSDLTSGRLSYNEQFF. The DNA for the CDR3 is TGTGCCACCAGTGATTCGGACTTGACTAGCGGGAGGCTCTCCTACAATGAGCAGTTCTTC.